This T cell receptor beta chain was sequenced for a study of blood T cells in healthy people across ages. V was shortened by 2 bases and J by 3 bases, with 13 bases between the two germline ends. This CDR3 is 15 amino acids long. Germline loops: CDR1 ENHRY, CDR2 SYGVKD. This clonotype was observed a handful of times. The second PCR ran about 6 to 11 cycles with a sample-barcoded 5' primer and J-beta primers. MiXCR was run by TCRdb on the 5' RACE reads, yielding one entry per CDR3 protein. The sample yields 1.5 million to 2 million distinct CDR3 sequences, 30% to 40% seen once. The donors, all healthy, were Caucasians living in Russia, aged about 6 to 100.

This receptor was obtained from a human donor in good health. Source material: blood. The rearrangement joins TRBV10-3 to TRBJ1-2, with D hard to call. The CDR3, as DNA: TGTGCCATCAGTGAGCCGGACTCCGAGGACTATGGCTACACCTTC. Its translation is CAISEPDSEDYGYTF.